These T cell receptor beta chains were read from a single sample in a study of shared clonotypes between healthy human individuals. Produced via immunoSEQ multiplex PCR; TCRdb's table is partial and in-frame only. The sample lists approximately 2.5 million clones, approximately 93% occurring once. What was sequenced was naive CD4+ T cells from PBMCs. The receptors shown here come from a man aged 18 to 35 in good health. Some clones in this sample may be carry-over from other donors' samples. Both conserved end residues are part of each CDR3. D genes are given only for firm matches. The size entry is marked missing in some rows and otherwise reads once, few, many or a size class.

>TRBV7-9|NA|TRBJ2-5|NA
TGTGCCAGCAGCTTAGCAGCGTTGGAGACCCAGTACTTC
CASSLAALETQYF
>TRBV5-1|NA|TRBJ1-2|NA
TGCGCCAGCAGCTTGGGGGGTCTCTATGGCTACACCTTC
CASSLGGLYGYTF
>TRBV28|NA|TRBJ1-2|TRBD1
TGTGCCAGCAGCTTGTCCAGGGGGGCCGGCTATGGCTACACCTTC
CASSLSRGAGYGYTF
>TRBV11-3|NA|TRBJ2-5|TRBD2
TGTGCCAGCAGCACCCGGGAGGGCCGCGGCGAGACCCAGTACTTC
CASSTREGRGETQYF
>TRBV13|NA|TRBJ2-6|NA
TGTGCCAGCAGCCAGAGTCCCGGACGGGCTTCCTCTGGGGCCAACGTCCTGACTTTC
CASSQSPGRASSGANVLTF
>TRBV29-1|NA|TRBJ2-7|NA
TGCAGCTTCGGGAGCAGGGAAGGATCCTACGAGCAGTACTTC
CSFGSREGSYEQYF
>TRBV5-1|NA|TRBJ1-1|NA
TGCGCCAGCAGCTTAACGGCAGGACCGAACACTGAAGCTTTCTTT
CASSLTAGPNTEAFF
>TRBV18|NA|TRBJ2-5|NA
TGTGCCAGCTCACCACCAACGGAGACCCAGTACTTC
CASSPPTETQYF
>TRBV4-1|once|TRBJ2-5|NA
TGCGCCAGCAGCCAACTGGACGGAGAGACCCAGTACTTC
CASSQLDGETQYF
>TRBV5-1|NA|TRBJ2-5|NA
TGCGCCAGCAGCTTGGTCGGGAGCCCGGGGGAGACCCAGTACTTC
CASSLVGSPGETQYF
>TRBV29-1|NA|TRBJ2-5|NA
TGCTCATGGTCGGGAGACGGCGAGACCCAGTACTTC
CSWSGDGETQYF
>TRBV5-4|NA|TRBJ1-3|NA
TGTGCCAGCAGCCCACAGGGACCAGGAAACACCATATATTTT
CASSPQGPGNTIYF
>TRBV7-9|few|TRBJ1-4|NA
TGTGCCAGCAGCTTAAACGGTAATGAAAAACTGTTTTTT
CASSLNGNEKLFF
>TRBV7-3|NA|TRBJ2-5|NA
TGTGCCAGCAGCTTATTAGGGAAAGAGACCCAGTACTTC
CASSLLGKETQYF
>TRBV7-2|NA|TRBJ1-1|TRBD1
TGTGCCAGCAGCTTAAACAGGGGGAACACTGAAGCTTTCTTT
CASSLNRGNTEAFF
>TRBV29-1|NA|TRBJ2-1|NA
TGCAGTGCTACTAGGTTCAGCTCCTACAATGAGCAGTTCTTC
CSATRFSSYNEQFF
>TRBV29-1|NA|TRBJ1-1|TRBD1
TGCAGCGTTGAAGGGGACAGGGTAGGGAACACTGAAGCTTTCTTT
CSVEGDRVGNTEAFF
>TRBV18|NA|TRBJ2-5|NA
TGTGCCAGCTCCCAGGACAGAGAGTACCAAGAGACCCAGTACTTC
CASSQDREYQETQYF
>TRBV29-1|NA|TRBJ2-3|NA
TGCAGCGTGTTACAGGGCACAGATACGCAGTATTTT
CSVLQGTDTQYF
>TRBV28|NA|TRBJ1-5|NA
TGTGCCAGCAGTCATACAGAGTTACATCAGCCCCAGCATTTT
CASSHTELHQPQHF
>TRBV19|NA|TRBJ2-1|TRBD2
TGTGCCAGTTTACCTAGCGGAGGATACTACAATGAGCAGTTCTTC
CASLPSGGYYNEQFF
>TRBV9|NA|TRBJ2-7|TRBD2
TGTGCCAGCAGCGTACGGGGCGGGAGGGGCGACGAGCAGTACTTC
CASSVRGGRGDEQYF
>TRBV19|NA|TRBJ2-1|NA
TGTGCCAGTAGTTCCCTAGGGGGAAGGGGGTACAATGAGCAGTTCTTC
CASSSLGGRGYNEQFF
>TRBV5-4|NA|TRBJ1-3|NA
TGTGCCACCGCCCCGACAGGCCTTATGGACACCATATATTTT
CATAPTGLMDTIYF